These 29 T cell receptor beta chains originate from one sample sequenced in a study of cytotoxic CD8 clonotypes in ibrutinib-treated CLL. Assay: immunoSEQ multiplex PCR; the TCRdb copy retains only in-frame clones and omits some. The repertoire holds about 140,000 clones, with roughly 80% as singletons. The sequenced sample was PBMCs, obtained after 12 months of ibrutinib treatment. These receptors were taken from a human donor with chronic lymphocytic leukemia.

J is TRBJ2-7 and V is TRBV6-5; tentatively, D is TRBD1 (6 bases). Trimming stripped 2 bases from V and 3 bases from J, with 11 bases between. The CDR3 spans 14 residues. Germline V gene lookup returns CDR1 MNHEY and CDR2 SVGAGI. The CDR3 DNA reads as TGTGCCAGCAGTTACCGGACAGAGTTCTACGAGCAGTACTTC. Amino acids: CASSYRTEFYEQYF.

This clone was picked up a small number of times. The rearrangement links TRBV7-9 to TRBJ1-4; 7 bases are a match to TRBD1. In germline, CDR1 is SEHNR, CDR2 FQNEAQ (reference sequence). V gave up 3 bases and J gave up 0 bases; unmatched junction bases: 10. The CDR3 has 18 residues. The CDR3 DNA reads TGTGCCAGCAGCTTCGTTCGTGTGACAGGGACAACTAATGAAAAACTGTTTTTT. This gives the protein CASSFVRVTGTTNEKLFF.

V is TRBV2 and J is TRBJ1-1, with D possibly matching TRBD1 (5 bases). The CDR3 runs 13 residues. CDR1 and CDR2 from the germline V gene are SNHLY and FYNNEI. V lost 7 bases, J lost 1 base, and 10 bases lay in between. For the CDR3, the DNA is TGTGCCAGCACCGGGGGTAGGAACACTGAAGCTTTCTTT. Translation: CASTGGRNTEAFF.

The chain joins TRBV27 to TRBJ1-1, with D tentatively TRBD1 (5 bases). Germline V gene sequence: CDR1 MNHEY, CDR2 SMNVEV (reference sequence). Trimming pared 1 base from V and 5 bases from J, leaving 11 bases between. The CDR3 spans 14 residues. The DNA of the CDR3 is TGTGCCAGCAGTTTATTAGGGACGGAGACTGAAGCTTTCTTT. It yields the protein CASSLLGTETEAFF.

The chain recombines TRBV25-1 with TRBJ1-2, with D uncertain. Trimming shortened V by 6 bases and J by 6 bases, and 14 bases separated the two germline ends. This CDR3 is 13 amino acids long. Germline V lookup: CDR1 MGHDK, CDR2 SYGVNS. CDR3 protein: CASRIAASDGYTF. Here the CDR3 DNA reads TGTGCCAGCAGGATCGCAGCGAGTGATGGCTACACCTTC.

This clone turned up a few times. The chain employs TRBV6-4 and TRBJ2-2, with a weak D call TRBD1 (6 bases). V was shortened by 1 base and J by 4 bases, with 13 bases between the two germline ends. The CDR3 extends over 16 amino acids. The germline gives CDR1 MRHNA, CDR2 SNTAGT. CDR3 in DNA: TGTGCCAGCAGTGACTTCTTGACAGGAACCACCGGGGAGCTGTTTTTT. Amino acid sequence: CASSDFLTGTTGELFF.

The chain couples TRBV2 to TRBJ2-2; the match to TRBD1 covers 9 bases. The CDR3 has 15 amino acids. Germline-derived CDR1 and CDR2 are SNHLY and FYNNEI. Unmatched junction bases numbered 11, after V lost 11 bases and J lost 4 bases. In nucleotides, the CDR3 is TGTGCCGTACGCGGGGGACAGGGAGGCACCGGGGAGCTGTTTTTT. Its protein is CAVRGGQGGTGELFF.

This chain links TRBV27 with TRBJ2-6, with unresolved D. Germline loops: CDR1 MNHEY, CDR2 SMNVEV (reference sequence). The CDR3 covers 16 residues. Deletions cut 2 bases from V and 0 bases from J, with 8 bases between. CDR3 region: CASSLGRHSGANVLTF. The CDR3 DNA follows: TGTGCCAGCAGTTTAGGCAGGCACTCTGGGGCCAACGTCCTGACTTTC.

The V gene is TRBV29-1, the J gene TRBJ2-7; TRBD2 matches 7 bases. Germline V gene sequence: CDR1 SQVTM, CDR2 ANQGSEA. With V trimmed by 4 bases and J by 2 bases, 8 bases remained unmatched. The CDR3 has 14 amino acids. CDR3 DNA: TGCAGCGTTGCGCTACTAGCGCGGCCCTACGAGCAGTACTTC. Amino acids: CSVALLARPYEQYF.

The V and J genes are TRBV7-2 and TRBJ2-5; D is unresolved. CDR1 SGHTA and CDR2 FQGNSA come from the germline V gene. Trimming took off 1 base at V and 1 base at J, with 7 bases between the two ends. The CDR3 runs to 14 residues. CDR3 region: CASSLVLTQETQYF. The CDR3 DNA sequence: TGTGCCAGCAGCTTAGTTCTCACCCAAGAGACCCAGTACTTC.

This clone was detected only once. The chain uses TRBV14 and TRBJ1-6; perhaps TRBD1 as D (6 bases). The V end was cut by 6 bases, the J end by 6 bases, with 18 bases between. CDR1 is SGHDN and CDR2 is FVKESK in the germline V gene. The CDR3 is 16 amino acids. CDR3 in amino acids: CASSRATGGLNSPLHF. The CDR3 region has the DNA TGTGCCAGCAGTCGAGCAACGGGGGGCCTTAATTCACCCCTCCACTTT. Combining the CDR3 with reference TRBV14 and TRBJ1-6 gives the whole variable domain EAGVTQFPSHSVIEKGQTVTLRCDPISGHDNLYWYRRVMGKEIKFLLHFVKESKQDESGMPNNRFLAERTGGTYSTLKVQPAELEDSGVYFCASSRATGGLNSPLHFGNGTRLTVT.

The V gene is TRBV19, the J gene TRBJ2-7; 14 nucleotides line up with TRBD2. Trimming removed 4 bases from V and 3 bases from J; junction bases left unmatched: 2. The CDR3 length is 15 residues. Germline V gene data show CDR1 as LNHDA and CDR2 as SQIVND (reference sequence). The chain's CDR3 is CASSKGTSGSYEQYF. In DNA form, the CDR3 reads TGTGCCAGTAGTAAAGGGACTAGCGGGAGCTACGAGCAGTACTTC.

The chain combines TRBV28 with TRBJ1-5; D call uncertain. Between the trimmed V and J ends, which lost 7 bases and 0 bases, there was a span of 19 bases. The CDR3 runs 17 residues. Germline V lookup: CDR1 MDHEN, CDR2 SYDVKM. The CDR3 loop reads CASTPGDGRFSNQPQHF. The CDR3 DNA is TGTGCCAGCACCCCTGGAGATGGACGGTTTAGCAATCAGCCCCAGCATTTT.

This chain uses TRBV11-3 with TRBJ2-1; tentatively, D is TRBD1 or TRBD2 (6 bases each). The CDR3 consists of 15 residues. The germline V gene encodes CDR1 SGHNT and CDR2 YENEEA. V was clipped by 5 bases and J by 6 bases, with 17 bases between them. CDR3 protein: CASSLYPGALNEQFF. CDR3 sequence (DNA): TGTGCCAGCAGCCTCTATCCGGGGGCCCTCAATGAGCAGTTCTTC.

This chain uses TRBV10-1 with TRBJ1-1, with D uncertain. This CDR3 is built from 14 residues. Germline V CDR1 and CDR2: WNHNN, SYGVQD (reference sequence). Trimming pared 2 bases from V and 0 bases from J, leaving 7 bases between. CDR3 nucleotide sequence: TGCGCCAGCAGTGAGGGCAGCATGAACACTGAAGCTTTCTTT. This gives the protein CASSEGSMNTEAFF.

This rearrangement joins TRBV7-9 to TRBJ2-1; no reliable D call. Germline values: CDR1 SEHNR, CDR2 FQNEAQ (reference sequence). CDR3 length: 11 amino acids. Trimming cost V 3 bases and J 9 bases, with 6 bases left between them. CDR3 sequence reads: CASSFRAEQFF. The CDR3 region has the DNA TGTGCCAGCAGCTTTCGGGCTGAGCAGTTCTTC. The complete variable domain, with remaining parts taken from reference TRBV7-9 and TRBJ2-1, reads DTGVSQNPRHKITKRGQNVTFRCDPISEHNRLYWYRQTLGQGPEFLTYFQNEAQLEKSRLLSDRFSAERPKGSFSTLEIQRTEQGDSAMYLCASSFRAEQFFGPGTRLTVL.

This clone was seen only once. The CDR3 coding sequence is TGTGCCAGTAGAAAGTTCGCAGGGGGCGCGAGGGACACTGAAGCTTTCTTT. Translating gives CASRKFAGGARDTEAFF. This sequence joins TRBV19 and TRBJ1-1; 8 nucleotides match TRBD1. J gave up 3 bases and V 6 bases, and 15 bases lay outside the gene matches. This CDR3 comprises 17 residues. Germline CDR1 LNHDA, CDR2 SQIVND (reference sequence).

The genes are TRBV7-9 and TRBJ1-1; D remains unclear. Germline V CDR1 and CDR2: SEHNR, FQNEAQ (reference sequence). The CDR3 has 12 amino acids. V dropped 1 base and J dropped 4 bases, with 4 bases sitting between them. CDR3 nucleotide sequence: TGTGCCAGCAGCTTAGGGGTCACTGAAGCTTTCTTT. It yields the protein CASSLGVTEAFF.

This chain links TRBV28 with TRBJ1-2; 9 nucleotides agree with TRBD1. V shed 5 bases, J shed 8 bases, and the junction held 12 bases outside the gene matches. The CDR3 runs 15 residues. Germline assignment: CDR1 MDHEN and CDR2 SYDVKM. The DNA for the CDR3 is TGTGCCAGCAGTCGACAGGGGGGGACCTCTTGGGGCTACACCTTC. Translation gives CASSRQGGTSWGYTF.

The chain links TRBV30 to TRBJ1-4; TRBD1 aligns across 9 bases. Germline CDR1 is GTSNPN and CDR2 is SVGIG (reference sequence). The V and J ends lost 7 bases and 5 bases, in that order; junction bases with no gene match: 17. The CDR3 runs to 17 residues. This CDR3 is CASTLTGTGFPNEKLFF. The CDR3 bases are TGTGCCTCTACTCTTACCGGGACAGGGTTTCCCAATGAAAAACTGTTTTTT.

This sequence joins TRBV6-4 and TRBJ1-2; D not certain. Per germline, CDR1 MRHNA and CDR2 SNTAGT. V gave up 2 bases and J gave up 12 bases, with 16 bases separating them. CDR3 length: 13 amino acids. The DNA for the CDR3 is TGTGCCAGCAGTGACGCTCTCTCCCCTGGAGACACCTTC. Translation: CASSDALSPGDTF.

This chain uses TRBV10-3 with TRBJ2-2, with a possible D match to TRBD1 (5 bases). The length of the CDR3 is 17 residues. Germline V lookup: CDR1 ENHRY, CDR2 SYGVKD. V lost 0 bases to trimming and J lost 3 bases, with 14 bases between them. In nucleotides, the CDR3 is TGTGCCATCAGTGAGTCGGGGCAGGACGCTTACACCGGGGAGCTGTTTTTT. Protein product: CAISESGQDAYTGELFF.

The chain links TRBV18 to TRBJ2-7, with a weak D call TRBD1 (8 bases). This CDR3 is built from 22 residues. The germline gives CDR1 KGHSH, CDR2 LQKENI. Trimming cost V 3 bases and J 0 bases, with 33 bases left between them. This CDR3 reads CASSPRDRPAKFPGGFSYEQYF. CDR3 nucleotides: TGTGCCAGCTCACCGCGGGACAGGCCGGCGAAATTCCCGGGGGGTTTCTCCTACGAGCAGTACTTC.

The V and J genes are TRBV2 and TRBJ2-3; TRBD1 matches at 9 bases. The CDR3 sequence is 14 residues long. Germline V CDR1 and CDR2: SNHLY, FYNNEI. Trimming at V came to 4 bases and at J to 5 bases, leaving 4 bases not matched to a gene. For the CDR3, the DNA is TGTGCCAGCAGTGCACAGGGGGCAGGAGATACGCAGTATTTT. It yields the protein CASSAQGAGDTQYF.

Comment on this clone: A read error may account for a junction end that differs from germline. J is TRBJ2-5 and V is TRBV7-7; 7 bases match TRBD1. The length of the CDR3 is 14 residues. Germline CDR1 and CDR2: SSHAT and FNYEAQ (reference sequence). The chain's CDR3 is CASSLVGGEGTQYF. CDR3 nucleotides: TGTGCTAGCAGCTTAGTAGGGGGCGAGGGGACCCAGTACTTC.

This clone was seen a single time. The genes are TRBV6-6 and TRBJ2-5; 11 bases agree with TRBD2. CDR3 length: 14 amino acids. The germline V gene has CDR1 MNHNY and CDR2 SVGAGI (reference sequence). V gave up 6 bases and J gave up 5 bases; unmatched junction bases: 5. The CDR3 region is CASRLAGGRETQYF. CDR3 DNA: TGTGCCAGCAGATTAGCGGGGGGGCGGGAGACCCAGTACTTC.

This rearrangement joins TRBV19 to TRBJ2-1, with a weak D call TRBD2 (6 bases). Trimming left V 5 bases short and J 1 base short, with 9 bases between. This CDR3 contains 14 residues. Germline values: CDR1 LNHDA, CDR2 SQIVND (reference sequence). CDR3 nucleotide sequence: TGTGCCAGTAGTGTCGGGAGTTCCTACAATGAGCAGTTCTTC. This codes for CASSVGSSYNEQFF.

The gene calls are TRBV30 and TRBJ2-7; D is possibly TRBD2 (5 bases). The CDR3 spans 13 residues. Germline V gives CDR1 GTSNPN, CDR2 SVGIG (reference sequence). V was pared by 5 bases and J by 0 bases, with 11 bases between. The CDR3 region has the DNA TGTGCCTGGGAAGTTGGGAGCTCCTACGAGCAGTACTTC. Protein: CAWEVGSSYEQYF.

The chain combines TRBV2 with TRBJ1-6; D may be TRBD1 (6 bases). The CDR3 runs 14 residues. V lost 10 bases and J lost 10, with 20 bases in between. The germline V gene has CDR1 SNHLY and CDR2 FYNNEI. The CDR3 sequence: CAMRPPGGVSPLHF. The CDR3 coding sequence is TGTGCCATGCGACCCCCCGGGGGCGTCTCACCCCTCCACTTT.